The rows below give T cell receptor beta chains drawn from one sample of a study of T cells in Graves' hyperthyroidism and ophthalmopathy. TCRdb ran MiXCR on the multiplex PCR reads and lists one entry per CDR3 protein. Among hundreds of thousands of distinct CDR3 sequences listed, around 13% were seen once. Sequencing was carried out using blood. The receptors stem from a woman younger than 35 with Graves' hyperthyroidism. Both conserved end residues are part of each CDR3. D genes are given only for firm matches. Rows may omit the clone size; those that give it use once, few, many or a size class.

TRBJ2-6 | - | TRBD1 | TRBV4-1 | CASSQGQGVSGANVLTF | TGCGCCAGCAGCCAAGGACAGGGGGTATCGGGGGCCAACGTCCTGACTTTC
TRBJ1-2 | many | - | TRBV20-1 | CSARTRGEILYGYTF | TGCAGTGCTAGAACCCGTGGGGAGATACTCTATGGCTACACCTTC
TRBJ1-1 | many | TRBD1 | TRBV10-3 | CATTTGLNTEAFF | TGTGCCACGACGACAGGGCTGAACACTGAAGCTTTCTTT
TRBJ2-2 | - | TRBD2 | TRBV18 | CASSPLQAGVSAGELFF | TGTGCCAGCTCACCACTTCAAGCGGGAGTAAGCGCCGGGGAGCTGTTTTTT
TRBJ1-5 | many | - | TRBV20-1 | CSARDTGGRNQPQHF | TGCAGTGCTAGAGATACGGGGGGAAGGAATCAGCCCCAGCATTTT
TRBJ1-2 | few | - | TRBV18 | CASSPQGWEGGYTF | TGTGCCAGCTCACCCCAGGGATGGGAAGGTGGCTACACCTTC
TRBJ2-1 | - | TRBD1 | TRBV6-5 | CASSYSGQGHNEQFF | TGTGCCAGCAGTTACTCGGGACAGGGGCATAATGAGCAGTTCTTC
TRBJ1-2 | - | TRBD1 | TRBV6-1 | CASRKNTGDYGYTF | TGTGCCAGCAGGAAAAATACAGGGGACTATGGCTACACCTTC
TRBJ2-3 | - | TRBD1 | TRBV19 | CASSTGQGSDTQYF | TGTGCCAGTAGTACTGGACAGGGCTCAGATACGCAGTATTTT
TRBJ1-4 | many | - | TRBV6-5 | CASSYEGRGEKLFF | TGTGCCAGCAGTTACGAGGGACGGGGTGAAAAACTGTTTTTT
TRBJ1-4 | many | - | TRBV7-9 | CASSLGTATNEKLFF | TGTGCCAGCAGCCTCGGGACGGCAACTAATGAAAAACTGTTTTTT
TRBJ2-7 | - | - | TRBV27 | CASSFSHGNSEQYF | TGTGCCAGCAGTTTCTCCCACGGGAACTCCGAGCAGTACTTC
TRBJ2-1 | few | - | TRBV7-2 | CASSVKASGGYNEQFF | TGTGCCAGCAGCGTCAAGGCCAGCGGAGGATACAATGAGCAGTTCTTC
TRBJ2-2 | few | TRBD1 | TRBV27 | CASSAPRTGFGELFF | TGTGCCAGCAGTGCCCCGCGGACAGGGTTTGGGGAGCTGTTTTTT
TRBJ2-7 | - | - | TRBV12-3/TRBV12-4 | CASSFLSSEKYF | TGTGCCAGCAGTTTCCTCTCAAGCGAGAAGTACTTC
TRBJ1-2 | few | - | TRBV7-8 | CASSSPQTSGGYTF | TGTGCCAGCAGCTCTCCCCAAACCTCCGGTGGCTACACCTTC
TRBJ2-7 | many | TRBD1 | TRBV6-2/TRBV6-3 | CASSYPPWDRGLNEQYF | TGTGCCAGCAGTTACCCCCCTTGGGACAGAGGACTTAACGAGCAGTACTTC
TRBJ2-5 | many | TRBD2 | TRBV18 | CASSLPGLGSRETQYF | TGTGCCAGCTCTCTTCCGGGACTAGGGTCGCGAGAGACCCAGTACTTC
TRBJ2-7 | few | - | TRBV6-5 | CASSYFSQGRHEQYF | TGTGCCAGCAGTTACTTCTCACAGGGCCGGCACGAGCAGTACTTC
TRBJ2-3 | many | - | TRBV6-1 | CASSLTPRTDTQYF | TGTGCCAGCAGTCTGACCCCTCGCACAGATACGCAGTATTTT
TRBJ2-7 | many | - | TRBV2 | CASSERSKSYEQYF | TGTGCCAGCAGTGAACGGAGTAAGTCCTACGAGCAGTACTTC
TRBJ1-1 | - | - | TRBV6-2/TRBV6-3 | CASSPRGRPEAFF | TGTGCCAGCAGTCCCCGGGGGAGGCCTGAAGCTTTCTTT
TRBJ2-3 | - | TRBD2 | TRBV2 | CASSERGLIAGGRTDTQYF | TGTGCCAGCAGTGAGAGGGGGCTAATAGCGGGAGGACGCACAGATACGCAGTATTTT
TRBJ1-1 | many | - | TRBV6-1 | CASSVWELQTEAFF | TGTGCCAGCAGCGTGTGGGAGCTTCAGACTGAAGCTTTCTTT
TRBJ1-6 | few | - | TRBV7-2 | CASSPTAGPNYNSPLHF | TGTGCCAGCAGCCCAACGGCGGGACCCAACTATAATTCACCCCTCCACTTT
TRBJ2-7 | many | - | TRBV28 | CASRTAHLESYEQYF | TGTGCCAGCAGAACCGCGCACCTAGAATCCTACGAGCAGTACTTC
TRBJ2-2 | many | - | TRBV6-2/TRBV6-3 | CASSYWGAQNTGELFF | TGTGCCAGCAGTTACTGGGGGGCGCAGAACACCGGGGAGCTGTTTTTT
TRBJ2-1 | few | - | TRBV20-1 | CSARDLPSPKAVSYNEQFF | TGCAGTGCTAGAGATCTCCCTAGTCCCAAAGCCGTCTCCTACAATGAGCAGTTCTTC